This T cell receptor beta chain was recovered during a study of OX40 agonist ivuxolimab in advanced cancers. Looked up from germline, CDR1 is LNHDA and CDR2 is SQIVND (reference sequence). With 6 bases removed from V and 0 bases from J, the gap between germline ends came to 6 bases. CDR3 length equals 14 residues. TCRdb's table, derived via immunoSEQ multiplex PCR, lists solely in-frame clones and lacks some. The sample carries 35,000 to 55,000 clones, about nine tenths recorded once. Source: CD4+ or CD8+ T cells sorted from blood, taken in a trial of the OX40 agonist ivuxolimab. This chain links TRBV19 with TRBJ2-6; D gene uncertain. This sequence was found in an adult with an advanced solid tumor such as melanoma, head and neck, liver or kidney cancer. The CDR3 loop is CASRVLSGANVLTF. DNA for the CDR3: TGTGCCAGTAGAGTGCTCTCTGGGGCCAACGTCCTGACTTTC.